Sequencing of this TCR beta chain was carried out in a study of blood T cell repertoires in COVID-19. Study background: Samples came from the United States, Italy and Spain, spanning acute and convalescent COVID-19. Nucleic acid was either cDNA or gDNA, and it came from T cells, B-cell-depleted T cells, or PBMCs.

Trimming cost V 6 bases and J 4 bases, with 12 bases left between them. Germline loops: CDR1 MDHEN, CDR2 SYDVKM. The CDR3 has 13 amino acids. Under the authors' procedure: Reference gene primer amplification gave nucleated cell count estimates. The table came from immunoSEQ multiplex PCR; TCRdb's copy has only in-frame clones and leaves some out. The V and J calls and the clone size are those of that table, but D and trimming were determined from the DNA. The data hold 200,000 to 250,000 clones, with about 93% observed a single time. In its sample, this clone was seen once. Residents of about two dozen US areas, aged about 18 to 100 years, made up the participants.

V gene TRBV28 combines with J gene TRBJ1-1; TRBD1 is a possible D gene (5 bases). The sample was PBMCs or T cells enriched from blood (not recorded which). This receptor was taken from a woman aged 18 to 35 who had recovered from COVID-19. The CDR3 DNA reads TGTGCCAGCAGCCTGATGGGGGGCACTGAAGCTTTCTTT. Protein sequence: CASSLMGGTEAFF.